A single sample is the source of the 10 T cell receptor beta chains below, sequenced in a study of T cells after yellow fever vaccination. TCRdb independently ran MiXCR on the 5' RACE reads; one entry per CDR3 protein. The sample consists of approximately 160,000 distinct CDR3 sequences, approximately 10% of them appearing once. The sample here was CD8+ T cells sorted from PBMCs, taken 45 days after the yellow fever booster vaccination. These receptors were obtained from a man between 18 and 29 years old who received the YFV17D yellow fever vaccine.

This clonotype was recorded a few times. V is TRBV27 and J is TRBJ1-2, with D possibly matching TRBD1 (6 bases). Trimming stripped 0 bases from V and 4 bases from J, with 12 bases between. Per the germline V gene, CDR1 is MNHEY and CDR2 is SMNVEV (reference sequence). The CDR3 is 15 amino acids. CDR3 region: CASSLSVVGGYGYTF. CDR3 nucleotides: TGTGCCAGCAGTTTATCGGTCGTAGGGGGCTATGGCTACACCTTC.

Only a few counts were recorded for this clonotype. V and J are TRBV7-2 and TRBJ2-4; D remains ambiguous. The germline CDR1 and CDR2 sequences are SGHTA and FQGNSA. V lost 0 bases, J lost 13 bases, and 19 bases lay in between. The CDR3 has 15 residues. In nucleotides, the CDR3 is TGTGCCAGCAGCTTAGCGTTTGACGGAAAGGCAAACCAGTACTTC. Protein product: CASSLAFDGKANQYF.

This clonotype has just a few counts. The gene calls are TRBV12-3 or TRBV12-4 and TRBJ1-2; D is uncertain. The V end was cut by 6 bases, the J end by 6 bases, with 5 bases between. The CDR3 contains 10 residues. The DNA of the CDR3 is TGTGCCAGCAGGGGCGATGGCTACACCTTC. Amino acid sequence: CASRGDGYTF.

This clonotype was detected many times. This chain uses TRBV7-2 with TRBJ2-4; TRBD1 is a possible D gene (6 bases). Germline CDR1 is SGHTA and CDR2 is FQGNSA. The CDR3 length is 14 residues. Trimming took 4 bases from V and 5 from J, leaving 12 bases between them. The CDR3: CASSSGHSENIQYF. CDR3 DNA: TGTGCCAGCAGCTCGGGACATTCGGAAAACATTCAGTACTTC. Drawing the rest from reference TRBV7-2 and TRBJ2-4, the complete variable domain is GAGVSQSPSNKVTEKGKDVELRCDPISGHTALYWYRQSLGQGLEFLIYFQGNSAPDKSGLPSDRFSAERTGGSVSTLTIQRTQQEDSAVYLCASSSGHSENIQYFGAGTRLSVL.

The chain has TRBV5-1 and TRBJ1-1; D gene uncertain. Germline V lookup: CDR1 SGHRS, CDR2 YFSETQ. The germline V and J ends were trimmed by 3 bases and 2 bases, with 11 bases remaining between them. The CDR3 extends over 14 amino acids. The CDR3 region is CASSSGNVNTEAFF. The CDR3 DNA sequence: TGCGCCAGCAGCTCGGGAAATGTTAACACTGAAGCTTTCTTT.

The V call is TRBV15, the J call TRBJ2-3; TRBD2 matches 12 bases. The germline V gene encodes CDR1 LNHNV and CDR2 YYDKDF (reference sequence). CDR3 length: 18 amino acids. Losses at the gene ends were 3 bases for V and 1 base for J; bases not matched to a gene: 8. Here the CDR3 reads CATSSAGRTSGGTDTQYF. CDR3 nucleotide sequence: TGTGCCACCAGCAGTGCTGGCCGGACTAGCGGGGGCACAGATACGCAGTATTTT.

The CDR3 DNA sequence: TGTGCCAGCAGTTACTCGCCCGGGGGATACGAGCAGTACGTC. This codes for CASSYSPGGYEQYV. This sequence joins TRBV6-5 and TRBJ2-7; possibly TRBD2 for D (6 bases). V lost 0 bases and J 4 bases, leaving 10 bases between the germline ends. The CDR3 sequence is 14 residues long. Germline lookup yields CDR1 MNHEY and CDR2 SVGAGI.

This clonotype has ten or more counts. V is TRBV15 and J is TRBJ2-2; TRBD1 might be the D (5 bases). Between the trimmed V and J ends, which lost 1 base and 6 bases, there was a span of 12 bases. This CDR3 is 15 amino acids long. Per germline, CDR1 LNHNV and CDR2 YYDKDF (reference sequence). This chain's CDR3 is CATSRVGAIPGELFF. CDR3 sequence (DNA): TGTGCCACCAGCAGAGTTGGGGCCATCCCCGGGGAGCTGTTTTTT.

V usage is TRBV7-6 and J usage is TRBJ2-2, with TRBD2 identical over 10 bases. CDR1 is SGHVS and CDR2 is FNYEAQ in the germline V gene. The CDR3 totals 16 residues. The ends lost 6 bases at V and 6 bases at J; junction bases unmatched: 10. For the CDR3, the DNA is TGTGCCAGCAGTTTACTAGCGGGGAATTTGGCCGGGGAGCTGTTTTTT. It encodes CASSLLAGNLAGELFF.

The chain employs TRBV7-9 and TRBJ2-5; TRBD1 matches 8 bases. This CDR3 has 15 amino acids. V shed 7 bases, J shed 5 bases, and the junction held 12 bases outside the gene matches. Germline loops: CDR1 SEHNR, CDR2 FQNEAQ (reference sequence). The chain's CDR3 is CASKSRDRIGETQYF. The CDR3 nucleotides are TGTGCCAGCAAGAGCCGGGACAGGATTGGTGAGACCCAGTACTTC.